The present T cell receptor beta chain was sequenced within a study of T-cell memory formation after mild COVID-19. Study-wide background: In these data, TCR clusters were largely donor specific.

TCRdb ran MiXCR on the 5' RACE reads and lists one entry per CDR3 protein. The sample lists some 31,000 distinct CDR3 sequences, 9% to 15% occurring once. J lost 4 bases, V lost 0 bases, and 10 bases had no gene match. This CDR3 has 17 amino acids. Germline V gene data show CDR1 as SGHRS and CDR2 as YFSETQ. As regards this clonotype: Antigen: not known.

Study-level findings and limits: Some responding clones appeared in pre-infection memory, suggesting cross-reactive memory joined. In second-wave clones peaking day 37, SARS-CoV-2 specificity remained unconfirmed.

The sequenced material came from PBMCs or a T cell subset sorted from them (not recorded which). The TCR was taken from an adult woman who had mild COVID-19 (a few samples of this study predate the infection). Cell type and time point are not known. This chain links TRBV5-1 with TRBJ1-3, with TRBD1 matching 7 bases. The CDR3 spells CASSLALEGAQGNTIYF. In nucleotides, the CDR3 is TGCGCCAGCAGCTTGGCCTTAGAGGGGGCGCAAGGAAACACCATATATTTT.